The TCR beta chain described here comes from a study of T cells in Graves' hyperthyroidism and ophthalmopathy (dated by TCRdb to between 2018 and 2021). The study in broad terms: Peripheral blood was sampled at the time of initial diagnosis, prior to any treatment. TCR V-J signatures able to tell the groups apart were searched for in a discovery cohort of more than 90 patients, of whom around 43 had Graves' ophthalmopathy and 57 had stable Graves' hyperthyroidism. An independent validation cohort of 18 to 20 hyperthyroidism patients and more than 15 patients who later progressed to ophthalmopathy tested prospective prediction of ophthalmopathy. The approximately 100 discovery patients were randomly split 7:3 into training and test sets. In about six Graves' hyperthyroidism patients, the study also compared T-cell repertoires from thyroid tissue with T-cell repertoires from blood. Once sampling was done, hyperthyroidism patients were given methimazole at a starting dose of 30 mg daily, whereas ophthalmopathy patients were given high-dose intravenous methylprednisolone. The paper reports TCR Vbeta CDR3 sequencing of 135 peripheral blood samples: around 45 ophthalmopathy, under 80 hyperthyroidism and about 17 progressor patients.

The germline V gene supplies CDR1 SQVTM and CDR2 ANQGSEA. The CDR3 runs 15 amino acids, cysteine and phenylalanine included. This entry keeps only the CDR3 DNA: 45 bases, framed from base 1. Compared with germline, V lacks 4 bases and J lacks 3 bases; bases without a gene match: 8. Ophthalmopathy patients had moderately to severely active disease, with a Clinical Activity Score of 3 or more, a NOSPECS grade of 4 or more, and a disease duration of less than 3 months. Any patient with an uncontrolled infection, another autoimmune disease, pregnancy or lactation was excluded. Diagnoses were established on the basis of clinical symptoms, serum thyroxine and TRAb, thyroid ultrasound, and orbital computed tomography. PBMCs were isolated from about 9 ml of fresh peripheral blood by Ficoll-Paque density gradient centrifugation. Total RNA was extracted with Trizol reagent, and quality was checked on an Agilent 2100 Bioanalyzer.

Results and caveats for the whole study, not just this receptor: Most expanded thyroid clonotypes (frequency above 0.001) were also detected in blood, suggesting blood repertoires may reflect thyroid immune responses. In validation, the model predicted progression to ophthalmopathy a median of roughly 6.2 months before onset, with around 70% sensitivity and more than 72% specificity. Sample size was not statistically predetermined, and investigators were not blinded to group allocation. A model built on a 13 V-J signature distinguished ophthalmopathy from stable hyperthyroidism, reaching around 90% sensitivity and about 81% specificity in cross-validation and 80%/75% in testing.

Amplification of TCR beta CDR3 regions was carried out from RNA transcripts. The first round of RT-PCR for the TCR CDR3 was performed with the HTBI primer set and the Qiagen OneStep RT-PCR kit. Libraries were constructed in a second round of multiplex PCR, after which size selection and purification were performed. The libraries were sequenced on an Illumina HiSeq2000 using paired-end 100 bp reads. On the authors' methods: SOAPnuke was used to process the raw data, throwing out any read that contained adapters or uncalled bases, had a mean Phred below 15, or lacked an exact constant-primer or identifier match. COPE v1.2.5 was used to merge the high-quality paired reads, and each unique nucleotide sequence was defined as a clonotype. MiTCR v1.1 was used to align the clonotypes against IMGT TRBV, TRBD and TRBJ reference segments. Only V-J combinations with frequency above 0.0001, covering 99% to 99.2% of repertoires, were analysed. A TCS score was defined as the ratio of F50 (clonal expansion) to E x V (chaos), with BLOSUM62-based TCRdist applied between CDR3 peptides within each V-J. Welch's t-statistics and random forest reduced roughly 500 V-J features to roughly 13, which were used in a naive Bayes classifier (R e1071). The raw public reads went through TCRdb reprocessing: fastp at Q25, MiXCR clone calling, in-frame beta chains kept. Duplicate CDR3 protein sequences are folded into a single record with the most common DNA and genes. The V and J calls follow TCRdb's processing rather than the paper's. The sample table records about 640,000 distinct CDR3 sequences; 20% to 25% of these occur just once. The top ten clonotypes cover roughly 30% of the sample.

This clonotype was counted only a few times. Its antigen has not been determined. No qualities accompany the bases; no much larger clone lies one base away. This TCR was sampled from a man aged 30 to 45 with Graves' ophthalmopathy. This chain is built from TRBV29-1 and TRBJ2-2; 7 bases in the middle match TRBD1. The sample taken for sequencing was blood. The DNA is as follows: TGCAGCGTTGTTTCTAGGGGGCGGGACACCGGGGAGCTGTTTTTT. This sequence encodes CSVVSRGRDTGELFF.